This is a list of T cell receptor beta chains from one sample in a study of CD4 T cells in relation to SARS-CoV-2 and coronaviruses. No antigen has been identified for these receptors. Profiling relied on immunoSEQ multiplex PCR, and the TCRdb table lists in-frame clones only, not all of them. This table has 30,000 to 40,000 clones, around 77% appearing once. Sequencing input: memory CD4+ T cells from PBMCs, cultured in vitro. The receptors originated from an adult with COVID-19. CDR3s include the opening cysteine and the closing phenylalanine or tryptophan. A D gene is named only where the DNA matches it firmly. Rows give clone size only sometimes, using once, few, many, or a class for an expanded clone.

>TRBJ2-1|TRBV3-1/TRBV3-2|.|.
CASSQDLGYNEQFF
TGTGCCAGCAGCCAAGATTTGGGCTACAATGAGCAGTTCTTC
>TRBJ2-5|TRBV5-6|TRBD1|.
CASSLTGGPWETQYF
TGTGCCAGCAGCTTAACAGGGGGCCCTTGGGAGACCCAGTACTTC
>TRBJ2-7|TRBV10-3|.|once
CAISDLRPNSYEQYF
TGTGCCATCAGTGATCTCCGGCCGAACTCCTACGAGCAGTACTTC
>TRBJ1-6|TRBV30|TRBD1|.
CAWSVTGANSPLHF
TGTGCCTGGAGTGTCACAGGGGCCAATTCACCCCTCCACTTT
>TRBJ2-7|TRBV5-4|.|.
CASSLFGLSYEQYF
TGTGCCAGCAGCTTGTTCGGCCTCTCCTACGAGCAGTACTTC
>TRBJ2-7|TRBV5-1|.|.
CASSLITNYEQYF
TGCGCCAGCAGCTTAATAACTAACTACGAGCAGTACTTC
>TRBJ2-1|TRBV11-2|TRBD2|.
CASRVAGGRVSREQFF
TGTGCCAGCAGGGTAGCCGGCGGGAGGGTCAGCAGGGAGCAGTTCTTC
>TRBJ2-1|TRBV15|TRBD2|.
CATSRVRGVGEDEQFF
TGTGCCACCAGCAGAGTCCGGGGGGTAGGGGAGGATGAGCAGTTCTTC
>TRBJ2-7|TRBV6-5|.|.
CASSYSIIESSYEQYF
TGTGCCAGCAGTTACTCTATCATCGAGAGCTCCTACGAGCAGTACTTC
>TRBJ1-5|TRBV19|TRBD1|.
CASTSSGQGNQPQHF
TGTGCCAGTACCTCATCCGGACAGGGGAATCAGCCCCAGCATTTT
>TRBJ2-2|TRBV6-2/TRBV6-3|.|.
CASSYFQFFYGNTGELFF
TGTGCCAGCAGTTACTTTCAATTTTTTTATGGGAACACCGGGGAGCTGTTTTTT
>TRBJ2-6|TRBV7-3|.|few
CASSLGGGSGANVLTF
TGTGCCAGCAGCCTAGGGGGGGGCTCTGGGGCCAACGTCCTGACTTTC
>TRBJ2-4|TRBV4-1|.|.
CASSQEAVAKNIQYF
TGCGCCAGCAGCCAAGAGGCAGTCGCCAAAAACATTCAGTACTTC
>TRBJ2-1|TRBV18|.|.
CASSPEARNEQFF
TGTGCCAGCTCACCAGAGGCTAGAAATGAGCAGTTCTTC